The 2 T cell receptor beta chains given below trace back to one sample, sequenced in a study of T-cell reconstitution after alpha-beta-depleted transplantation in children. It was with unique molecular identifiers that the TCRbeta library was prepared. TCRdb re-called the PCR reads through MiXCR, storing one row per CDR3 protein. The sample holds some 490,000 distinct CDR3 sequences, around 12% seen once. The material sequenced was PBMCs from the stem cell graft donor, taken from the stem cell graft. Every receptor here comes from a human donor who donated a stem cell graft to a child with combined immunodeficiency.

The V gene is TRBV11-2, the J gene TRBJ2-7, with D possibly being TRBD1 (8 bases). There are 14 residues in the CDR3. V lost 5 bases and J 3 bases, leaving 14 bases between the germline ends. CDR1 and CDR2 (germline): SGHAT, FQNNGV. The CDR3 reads CASSLTGEGYEQYF. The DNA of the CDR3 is TGTGCCAGCAGCCTGACAGGGGAGGGCTACGAGCAGTACTTC.

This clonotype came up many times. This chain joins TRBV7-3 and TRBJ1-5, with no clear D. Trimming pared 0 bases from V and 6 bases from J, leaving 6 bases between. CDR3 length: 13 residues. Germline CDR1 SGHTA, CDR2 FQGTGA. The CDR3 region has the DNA TGTGCCAGCAGCTTAACCCACGGTCAGCCCCAGCATTTT. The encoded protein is CASSLTHGQPQHF.